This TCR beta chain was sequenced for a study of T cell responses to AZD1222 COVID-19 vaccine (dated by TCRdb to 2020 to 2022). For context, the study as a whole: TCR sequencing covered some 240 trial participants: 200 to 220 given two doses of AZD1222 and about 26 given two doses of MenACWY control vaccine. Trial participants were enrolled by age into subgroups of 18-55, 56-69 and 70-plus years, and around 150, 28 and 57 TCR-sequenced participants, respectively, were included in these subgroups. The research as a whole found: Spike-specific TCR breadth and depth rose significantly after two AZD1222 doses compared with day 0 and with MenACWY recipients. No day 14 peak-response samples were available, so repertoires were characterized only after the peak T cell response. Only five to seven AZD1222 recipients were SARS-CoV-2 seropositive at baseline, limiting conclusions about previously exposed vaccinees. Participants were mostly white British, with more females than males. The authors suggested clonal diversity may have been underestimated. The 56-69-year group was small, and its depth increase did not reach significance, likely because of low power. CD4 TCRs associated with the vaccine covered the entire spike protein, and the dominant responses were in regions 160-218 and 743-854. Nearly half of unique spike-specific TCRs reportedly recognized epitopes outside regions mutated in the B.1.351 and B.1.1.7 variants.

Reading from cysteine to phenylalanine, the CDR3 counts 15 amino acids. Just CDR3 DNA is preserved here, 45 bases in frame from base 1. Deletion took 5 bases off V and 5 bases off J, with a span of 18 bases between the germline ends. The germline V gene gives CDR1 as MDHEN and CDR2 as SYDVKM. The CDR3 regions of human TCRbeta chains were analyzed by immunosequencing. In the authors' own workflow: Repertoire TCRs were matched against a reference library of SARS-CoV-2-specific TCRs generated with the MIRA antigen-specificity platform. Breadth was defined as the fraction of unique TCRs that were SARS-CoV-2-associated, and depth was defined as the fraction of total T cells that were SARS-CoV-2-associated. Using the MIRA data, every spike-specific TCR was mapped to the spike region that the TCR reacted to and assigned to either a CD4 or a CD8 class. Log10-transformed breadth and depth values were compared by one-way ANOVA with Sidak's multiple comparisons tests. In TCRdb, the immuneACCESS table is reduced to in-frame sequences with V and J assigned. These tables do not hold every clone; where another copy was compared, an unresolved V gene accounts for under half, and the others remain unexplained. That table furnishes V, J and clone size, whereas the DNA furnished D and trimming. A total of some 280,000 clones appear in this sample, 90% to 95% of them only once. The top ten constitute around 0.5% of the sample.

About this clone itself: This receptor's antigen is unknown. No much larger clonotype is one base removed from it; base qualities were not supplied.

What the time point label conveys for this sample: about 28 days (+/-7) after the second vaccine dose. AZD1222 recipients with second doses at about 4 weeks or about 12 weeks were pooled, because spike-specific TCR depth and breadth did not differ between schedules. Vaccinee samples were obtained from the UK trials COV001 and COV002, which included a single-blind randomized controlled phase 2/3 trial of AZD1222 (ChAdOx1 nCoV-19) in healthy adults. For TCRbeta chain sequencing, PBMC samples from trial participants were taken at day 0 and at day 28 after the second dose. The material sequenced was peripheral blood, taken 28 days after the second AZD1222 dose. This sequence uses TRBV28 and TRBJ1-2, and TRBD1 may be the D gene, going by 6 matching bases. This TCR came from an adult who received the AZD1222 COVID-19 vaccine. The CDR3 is CASSPQTGSGYGYTF. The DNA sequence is TGTGCCAGCAGTCCGCAGACAGGATCGGGATATGGCTACACCTTC.